The TCR beta chain described here comes from a study of T cell responses to AZD1222 COVID-19 vaccine (TCRdb year 2021). Looking at the study overall: TCR sequencing covered some 250 trial participants: 207 given two doses of AZD1222 and 26 given two doses of MenACWY control vaccine. Enrollment into the trials was organized by age into subgroups of 18-55, 56-69 and 70-plus years, and those subgroups contained roughly 150, 30 and 60 TCR-sequenced participants, respectively.

The sample's time point, from its label and the paper: sample from adult after SARS-CoV-2 infection, after symptom onset. A couple of convalescent COVID-19 patients, sampled after symptom onset from adults with prior SARS-CoV-2 infection, were also TCR-sequenced for comparison. The CDR3 regions of human TCRbeta chains were subjected to immunosequencing. Per the source publication's procedure: Repertoire TCRs were matched against a reference library of SARS-CoV-2-specific TCRs generated with the MIRA antigen-specificity platform. Breadth meant the fraction of unique TCRs that were SARS-CoV-2-associated, whereas depth meant the fraction of total T cells that were SARS-CoV-2-associated. Using the MIRA data, each spike-specific TCR was mapped to the spike region that the TCR reacts to and placed in a CD4 or CD8 class. Log10-transformed breadth and depth values were compared by one-way ANOVA with Sidak's multiple comparisons tests. TCRdb re-hosts the immuneACCESS table, in-frame sequences only. Its copies lack some clones; in the studies checked, an unresolved V gene accounts for under half of them, and the cause for the rest is not known. Clone size and V and J calls were adopted from that table, with D and trimming inferred from the DNA. The sample yields around 140,000 clones; just under 95% were counted once. The top ten constitute roughly 12% of the sample.

The germline V gene (reference sequence) specifies SEHNR as CDR1 and FQNEAQ as CDR2. The cysteine opens and the phenylalanine closes a CDR3 of 13 amino acids. The only DNA kept is the CDR3, 39 bases in frame from the first base. V gives up 2 bases and J gives up 3 bases, and the segment between their germline ends measures 6 bases. Comments on this clone: What this receptor recognizes is not known. No per-base quality is available; no much larger clone lies one base away.

The paper as a whole reports these results and caveats: Reportedly, close to half of the unique spike-specific TCRs recognized epitopes lying outside the regions that are mutated in the B.1.351 and B.1.1.7 variants. Because no day 14 peak-response samples were available, repertoires were characterized only after the peak T cell response. Conclusions about previously exposed vaccinees are limited, since just six or seven AZD1222 recipients were seropositive for SARS-CoV-2 at baseline. Participants were mostly white British and included more females than males, and it was suggested by the authors that clonal diversity may have been underestimated. A significant rise in spike-specific TCR breadth and depth was observed after two AZD1222 doses relative to day 0 and relative to MenACWY recipients. In the small 56-69-year group, the increase in depth fell short of significance, most likely because of low power. Vaccine-associated CD4 TCRs spanned the whole spike protein, with dominant responses in regions 160-218 and 743-854.

The sequence derives from an adult who had recovered from COVID-19. The input for sequencing was peripheral blood, taken after recovery from COVID-19. The chain is encoded by TRBV7-9 joined to TRBJ2-3; the D gene is unclear. DNA sequence: TGTGCCAGCAGCTTACGCCAGACAGATACGCAGTATTTT. This codes for CASSLRQTDTQYF.